This T cell receptor (beta chain) was recorded in a study of cytomegalovirus exposure and HLA in healthy donors. V dropped 4 bases and J dropped 4; count of bases not matched to a gene: 5. CDR3 length: 16 residues. Germline V gives CDR1 SGHTA, CDR2 FQGNSA. The PCR ran on 60 Vbeta and 13 Jbeta primers. Method: immunoSEQ multiplex PCR; TCRdb's copy keeps in-frame clones and lacks some. The repertoire holds under 200,000 clones, around 82% seen once, with roughly 5% in the top ten. The clonotype comes from a man aged 35 to 55 in good health and CMV-seronegative. The specimen sequenced was PBMCs. The rearrangement links TRBV7-2 to TRBJ2-2; 11 bases match TRBD1. Here the CDR3 reads CASSWDRGSGTGELFF. In DNA, the CDR3 is TGTGCCAGCAGCTGGGACAGGGGGTCGGGCACCGGGGAGCTGTTTTTT. The entire variable domain, with the rest obtained from reference TRBV7-2 and TRBJ2-2, is as follows: GAGVSQSPSNKVTEKGKDVELRCDPISGHTALYWYRQSLGQGLEFLIYFQGNSAPDKSGLPSDRFSAERTGGSVSTLTIQRTQQEDSAVYLCASSWDRGSGTGELFFGEGSRLTVL.